This TCR beta chain was obtained from a study of breast tumors, draining lymph nodes, adjacent tissues. Broader study findings: The data were judged consistent with most tumor T cells coming from lymph node and expanding in tumor.

Trimming stripped 3 bases from V and 0 bases from J, with 3 bases between. There are 12 residues in the CDR3. CDR1 is LGHDT and CDR2 is YNNKEL in the germline V gene (reference sequence). TCRdb used MiXCR to reprocess the multiplex PCR reads, holding one entry per CDR3 protein. Counted here are approximately 100,000 distinct CDR3 sequences, about 20% occurring once; the ten biggest clones make up roughly 1.2%. Samples came from axillary lymph nodes draining the breast cancer. At least ten counts were recorded for this clonotype. Its antigen is as yet unknown. The chain is built from TRBV3-1 and TRBJ2-7; D gene ambiguous. The TCR comes from a female donor with breast cancer. Some clones in this sample may be carry-over from other donors' samples. Material: axillary lymph node tissue. CDR3 sequence (DNA): TGTGCCAGCAGCCACAACTCCTACGAGCAGTACTTC. Its translation: CASSHNSYEQYF.